A selection of T cell receptor beta chains follows, all from one sample in a study of OX40 agonist ivuxolimab in advanced cancers. The data were produced by immunoSEQ multiplex PCR, yet TCRdb's version contains in-frame clones alone and is incomplete. This sample has under 90,000 clones, with about 85% found just once. The source was CD4+ or CD8+ T cells sorted from blood, collected in a trial of the OX40 agonist ivuxolimab. These receptors all come from an adult with an advanced solid tumor such as melanoma, head and neck, liver or kidney cancer. Each CDR3 is given with its conserved first and last residue. A D gene is named only where the DNA matches it firmly. Clone size, where shown, is once, few, many, or a class for clones that have expanded.

d_call: TRBD1; j_call: TRBJ2-5; clone_size: .; v_call: TRBV5-6; cdr3_nt: TGTGCCAGCAGCTTGGACAGGGGTATCCAAGAGACCCAGTACTTC; cdr3_aa: CASSLDRGIQETQYF
d_call: .; j_call: TRBJ2-5; clone_size: .; v_call: TRBV7-6; cdr3_nt: TGTGCCAGCAGCTTTCGGCCTCAAGAGACCCAGTACTTC; cdr3_aa: CASSFRPQETQYF
d_call: TRBD1; j_call: TRBJ1-3; clone_size: .; v_call: TRBV15; cdr3_nt: TGTGCCACCAGCAGGGGTAGGACAGGGGGAAACACCATATATTTT; cdr3_aa: CATSRGRTGGNTIYF
d_call: .; j_call: TRBJ2-7; clone_size: few; v_call: TRBV6-1; cdr3_nt: TGTGCCAGCAGCCAGACCTACGAGCAGTACTTC; cdr3_aa: CASSQTYEQYF
d_call: .; j_call: TRBJ2-2; clone_size: .; v_call: TRBV5-4; cdr3_nt: TGTGCCAGCAAACCTACAGAGACGAACACCGGGGAGCTGTTTTTT; cdr3_aa: CASKPTETNTGELFF
d_call: TRBD2; j_call: TRBJ2-7; clone_size: .; v_call: TRBV10-3; cdr3_nt: TGTGCCACAACAAAAACTAGCGGTACCTACGAGCAGTACTTC; cdr3_aa: CATTKTSGTYEQYF
d_call: .; j_call: TRBJ2-7; clone_size: .; v_call: TRBV18; cdr3_nt: TGTGCCAGCTCACCCTCTTCCACCTACGAGCAGTACTTC; cdr3_aa: CASSPSSTYEQYF
d_call: .; j_call: TRBJ2-7; clone_size: few; v_call: TRBV5-1; cdr3_nt: TGCGCCAGCAGCTTATATGCTAAGGAGCAGTACTTC; cdr3_aa: CASSLYAKEQYF
d_call: TRBD1; j_call: TRBJ2-5; clone_size: .; v_call: TRBV15; cdr3_nt: TGTGCCACCAGCAGACCGGACAGGTTTGAAGAGACCCAGTACTTC; cdr3_aa: CATSRPDRFEETQYF
d_call: TRBD1; j_call: TRBJ1-2; clone_size: .; v_call: TRBV5-1; cdr3_nt: TGCGCCAGCAGCTTGGTCAGGGGGCAAGGTGGCTACACCTTC; cdr3_aa: CASSLVRGQGGYTF
d_call: .; j_call: TRBJ1-3; clone_size: .; v_call: TRBV28; cdr3_nt: TGTGCCAGCAGCCGGACAGCGAACTCTGGAAACACCATATATTTT; cdr3_aa: CASSRTANSGNTIYF
d_call: .; j_call: TRBJ1-1; clone_size: .; v_call: TRBV5-4; cdr3_nt: TGTGCCAGCAGCTTGGTTGAGGGCACTGAAGCTTTCTTT; cdr3_aa: CASSLVEGTEAFF
d_call: .; j_call: TRBJ2-3; clone_size: .; v_call: TRBV13; cdr3_nt: TGTGCCAGCAGCTCGGGGACAAGTCATACAGATACGCAGTATTTT; cdr3_aa: CASSSGTSHTDTQYF
d_call: TRBD1; j_call: TRBJ2-3; clone_size: few; v_call: TRBV7-3; cdr3_nt: TGTGCCAGCAGCATTGAGGACAGGGGTACGCAGTATTTT; cdr3_aa: CASSIEDRGTQYF
d_call: TRBD1; j_call: TRBJ2-1; clone_size: .; v_call: TRBV7-3; cdr3_nt: TGTGCCAGCAGCCCATTAATGGGGACAGGGACTTCCAATGAGCAGTTCTTC; cdr3_aa: CASSPLMGTGTSNEQFF
d_call: .; j_call: TRBJ2-7; clone_size: .; v_call: TRBV6-5; cdr3_nt: TGTGCCAGCAGTTACGGGTGGCCAGGGATTTCCTACGAGCAGTACTTC; cdr3_aa: CASSYGWPGISYEQYF
d_call: .; j_call: TRBJ1-4; clone_size: .; v_call: TRBV30; cdr3_nt: TGTGCCTGGAGACCCCAGAGTGATGGCGAAAAACTGTTTTTT; cdr3_aa: CAWRPQSDGEKLFF
d_call: .; j_call: TRBJ2-7; clone_size: once; v_call: TRBV10-3; cdr3_nt: TGTGCCATCAGTGAGGACCCCTCCTACGAGCAGTACTTC; cdr3_aa: CAISEDPSYEQYF
d_call: TRBD2; j_call: TRBJ2-3; clone_size: .; v_call: TRBV4-1; cdr3_nt: TGCGCCAGCAGCCAGACTAGCGGGCGCACAGATACGCAGTATTTT; cdr3_aa: CASSQTSGRTDTQYF
d_call: TRBD1; j_call: TRBJ1-1; clone_size: once; v_call: TRBV7-9; cdr3_nt: TGTGCCAGCAGCTTAGGACAGGGGGAGGCTTTCTTT; cdr3_aa: CASSLGQGEAFF
d_call: .; j_call: TRBJ1-6; clone_size: .; v_call: TRBV5-4; cdr3_nt: TGTGCCAGCAGCTTTGGAGGGGATTATAATTCACCCCTCCACTTT; cdr3_aa: CASSFGGDYNSPLHF
d_call: TRBD2; j_call: TRBJ2-1; clone_size: .; v_call: TRBV5-1; cdr3_nt: TGCGCCAGCAGCTCGGGACTAGTCAATGAGCAGTTCTTC; cdr3_aa: CASSSGLVNEQFF
d_call: TRBD2; j_call: TRBJ2-1; clone_size: once; v_call: TRBV5-4; cdr3_nt: TGTGCCAGCAGCTTGGCAGGTAGCGGGAGTAGGAATGAGCAGTTCTTC; cdr3_aa: CASSLAGSGSRNEQFF
d_call: .; j_call: TRBJ2-2; clone_size: .; v_call: TRBV14; cdr3_nt: TGTGCCAGCAGCCCCCTTGGGGACTTGCTTCCCGGGGAGCTGTTTTTT; cdr3_aa: CASSPLGDLLPGELFF
d_call: .; j_call: TRBJ2-3; clone_size: .; v_call: TRBV15; cdr3_nt: TGTGCCACCAGCCTCTACCAGGGTAAAGATACGCAGTATTTT; cdr3_aa: CATSLYQGKDTQYF
d_call: .; j_call: TRBJ2-1; clone_size: once; v_call: TRBV5-1; cdr3_nt: TGCGCCAGCAGCACTGATGGAATCTCCTACAATGAGCAGTTCTTC; cdr3_aa: CASSTDGISYNEQFF
d_call: TRBD1; j_call: TRBJ2-2; clone_size: .; v_call: TRBV30; cdr3_nt: TGTGCCTGGTTGGGGAAGGGGACAGGGTTTACCGGGGAGCTGTTTTTT; cdr3_aa: CAWLGKGTGFTGELFF
d_call: .; j_call: TRBJ2-1; clone_size: .; v_call: TRBV19; cdr3_nt: TGTGCCAGTAGGCCCCGGGGCCAAGACGAGCAGTTCTTC; cdr3_aa: CASRPRGQDEQFF
d_call: .; j_call: TRBJ2-1; clone_size: .; v_call: TRBV30; cdr3_nt: TGTGCCTGCCGGTCTGGGGGACTCTACAATGAGCAGTTCTTC; cdr3_aa: CACRSGGLYNEQFF
d_call: .; j_call: TRBJ2-2; clone_size: few; v_call: TRBV7-7; cdr3_nt: TGTGCCAGCAGCTTAAATCTCGGCAGGGCGGGTGCCGGGGAGCTGTTTTTT; cdr3_aa: CASSLNLGRAGAGELFF
d_call: .; j_call: TRBJ1-1; clone_size: .; v_call: TRBV6-5; cdr3_nt: TGTGCCAGCAGTTCCCGACAGTTGAGCAGAACTGAAGCTTTCTTT; cdr3_aa: CASSSRQLSRTEAFF